The 9 T cell receptor beta chains presented below share a single source sample, sequenced in a study of a mutant IDH1 vaccine in newly diagnosed glioma. Assay: immunoSEQ multiplex PCR; the TCRdb copy retains only in-frame clones and omits some. The table records about 92,000 clones, approximately 83% of them present only once. As for time point: baseline, week 1 (first vaccination visit). Treatment noted: pre-vaccination baseline after standard-of-care therapy. Sequenced here: PBMCs, sampled from a glioma patient treated with radiotherapy, temozolomide or both. These receptors came from a woman in her fifties or sixties with glioma.

This rearrangement joins TRBV7-9 to TRBJ2-1; no firm D call. The CDR3 sequence is 13 residues long. The V end lost 11 bases, the J end lost 0 bases, and 11 bases lay between the germline ends. CDR1 is SEHNR, CDR2 FQNEAQ, per germline (reference sequence). This CDR3 reads CALGKGSYNEQFF. In DNA, the CDR3 is TGTGCCCTAGGAAAGGGCTCCTACAATGAGCAGTTCTTC.

The sample holds a few counts of this clone. The V call is TRBV13, the J call TRBJ1-2; D remains unclear. V dropped 2 bases and J dropped 2 bases, with 15 bases sitting between them. CDR3 length: 16 amino acids. Germline CDR1 PRHDT, CDR2 FYEKMQ (reference sequence). The CDR3 DNA is TGTGCCAGCAGCTTACCAAGCAGCAGACTCAACTATGGCTACACCTTC. This gives the protein CASSLPSSRLNYGYTF.

V is TRBV5-1 and J is TRBJ1-1, with D maybe TRBD1 (6 bases). This CDR3 comprises 18 residues. Deletions cut 0 bases from V and 1 base from J, with 19 bases between. Germline CDR1 SGHRS, CDR2 YFSETQ. In nucleotides, the CDR3 is TGCGCCAGCAGCTTGGGAGCGGGTTGGGGGGCTGGGAACACTGAAGCTTTCTTT. Amino acids: CASSLGAGWGAGNTEAFF.

J is TRBJ2-7 and V is TRBV5-1; D gene ambiguous. Germline V gene sequence: CDR1 SGHRS, CDR2 YFSETQ. Trimming pared 4 bases from V and 2 bases from J, leaving 13 bases between. This CDR3 is built from 14 residues. For the CDR3, the DNA is TGCGCCAGCAGCGCCCATTGGGATCCCTACGAGCAGTACTTC. It encodes CASSAHWDPYEQYF.

This clone was seen a few times. The chain combines TRBV6-1 with TRBJ1-3; D unclear. Germline V CDR1 and CDR2: MNHNS, SASEGT. Trimming removed 1 base from V and 4 bases from J, with 17 bases in between. The CDR3 runs 17 residues. CDR3 in DNA: TGTGCCAGCAGTGAAGAGAGAAGAGGAGGGCGCGGAAACACCATATATTTT. Translating it yields CASSEERRGGRGNTIYF.

The gene calls are TRBV7-9 and TRBJ1-5; 7 bases match TRBD1. CDR3 length: 14 residues. Losses at the gene ends were 5 bases for V and 5 bases for J; bases not matched to a gene: 6. Germline-derived CDR1 and CDR2 are SEHNR and FQNEAQ (reference sequence). For the CDR3, the DNA is TGTGCCAGCAGCATCGACAGGGAGGATCAGCCCCAGCATTTT. Its protein is CASSIDREDQPQHF.

The chain recombines TRBV9 with TRBJ2-7; D call uncertain. The CDR3 sequence is 15 residues long. V lost 4 bases to trimming and J lost 6 bases, with 20 bases between them. Germline CDR1 and CDR2: SGDLS and YYNGEE. CDR3 sequence reads: CASSLHGPDWGEQYF. Written as DNA, the CDR3 is TGTGCCAGCAGCTTACATGGACCCGATTGGGGCGAGCAGTACTTC.

The CDR3 protein is CASSGDRQETQYF. The DNA of the CDR3 is TGCGCCAGCAGCGGGGACAGGCAAGAGACCCAGTACTTC. This chain uses TRBV5-1 with TRBJ2-5, with 8 bases identical to TRBD1. The V gene end was trimmed by 4 bases and the J gene end by 2 bases; junction bases not matched to a gene: 1. In germline, CDR1 is SGHRS, CDR2 YFSETQ. The CDR3 loop spans 13 amino acids.

This clone has more than one count but fewer than ten. V and J are TRBV4-3 and TRBJ1-1; D gene uncertain. Between the trimmed V and J ends, which lost 1 base and 7 bases, there was a span of 7 bases. In germline, CDR1 is LGHNA, CDR2 YSLEER. CDR3 size: 12 residues. The CDR3 reads CASSQGRGEAFF. The CDR3, as DNA: TGCGCCAGCAGCCAAGGACGGGGTGAAGCTTTCTTT.